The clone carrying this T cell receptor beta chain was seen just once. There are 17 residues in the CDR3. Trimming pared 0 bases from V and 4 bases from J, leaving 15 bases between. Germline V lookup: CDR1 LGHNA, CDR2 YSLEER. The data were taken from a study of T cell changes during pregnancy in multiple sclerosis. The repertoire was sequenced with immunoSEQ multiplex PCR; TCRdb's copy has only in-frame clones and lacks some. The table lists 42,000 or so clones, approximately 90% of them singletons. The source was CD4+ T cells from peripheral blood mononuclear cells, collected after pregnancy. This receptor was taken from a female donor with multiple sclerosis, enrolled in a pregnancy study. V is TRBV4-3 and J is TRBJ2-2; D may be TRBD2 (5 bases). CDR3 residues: CASSQDPGGRSTGELFF. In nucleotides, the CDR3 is TGCGCCAGCAGCCAAGATCCGGGCGGGCGGAGCACCGGGGAGCTGTTTTTT.